This T cell receptor beta chain appears in the sequencing data of a study of T cells after yellow fever vaccination. This clonotype has ten or more counts. Trimming stripped 0 bases from V and 2 bases from J, with 11 bases between. Germline-derived CDR1 and CDR2 are MNHEY and SVGEGT. The CDR3 length is 16 residues. Via MiXCR, TCRdb re-called the 5' RACE reads, giving one row per CDR3 protein. This sample has a few hundred thousand distinct CDR3 sequences, with roughly 5.2% found just once. The sample in question was CD4+ T cells sorted from PBMCs, obtained on the day of the yellow fever booster vaccination. This TCR came from a man aged 18 to 29 who received the YFV17D yellow fever vaccine. J is TRBJ1-5 and V is TRBV6-2 or TRBV6-3; weak D call: TRBD1 (5 bases). The CDR3 loop is CASSYSAVQGNQPQHF. CDR3 DNA sequence: TGTGCCAGCAGTTACTCCGCGGTACAGGGCAATCAGCCCCAGCATTTT.